Listed below are T cell receptor beta chains from one sample, sequenced in a study of type 1 regulatory T cells. No cognate antigen is known for these TCRs. TCRdb re-called the reads through MiXCR, storing one row per CDR3 protein. Among under 75,000 distinct CDR3 sequences, about 20% were seen once, and the ten largest hold more than 7.5%. The sample taken for sequencing was cultured type 1 regulatory T (Tr1) cells, either the whole culture or a sorted fraction (not recorded which). The receptors originated from a human donor in good health. CDR3s include the opening cysteine and the closing phenylalanine or tryptophan. Fields, in order: V gene, J gene, clone size, D gene, CDR3 protein, CDR3 DNA. The D gene is left open where the match is weak. Clone size is stated in some rows and not others, as once, few, many or a class when expanded.

v_gene: TRBV5-1
j_gene: TRBJ1-4
abundance: many
d_gene: TRBD1
CDR3aa: CASSLTGINEKLFF
CDR3nt: TGCGCCAGCAGCCTGACAGGGATTAATGAAAAACTGTTTTTT

v_gene: TRBV5-1
j_gene: TRBJ2-1
abundance: many
d_gene: -
CDR3aa: CASSLGDNYNEQFF
CDR3nt: TGCGCCAGCAGCTTGGGGGACAATTACAATGAGCAGTTCTTC

v_gene: TRBV7-9
j_gene: TRBJ1-2
abundance: -
d_gene: -
CDR3aa: CASSLGSGGDYGYTF
CDR3nt: TGTGCCAGCAGCTTAGGGAGTGGGGGCGACTATGGCTACACCTTC

v_gene: TRBV20-1
j_gene: TRBJ2-5
abundance: -
d_gene: TRBD2
CDR3aa: CSARTSEGETQYF
CDR3nt: TGCAGTGCCCGGACTAGCGAAGGAGAGACCCAGTACTTC

v_gene: TRBV30
j_gene: TRBJ2-7
abundance: once
d_gene: TRBD2
CDR3aa: CASRLAGTYEQYF
CDR3nt: TGTGCCTCACGACTAGCGGGAACCTACGAGCAGTACTTC

v_gene: TRBV29-1
j_gene: TRBJ2-1
abundance: -
d_gene: -
CDR3aa: CSAQQGGDEQFF
CDR3nt: TGCAGCGCCCAACAGGGAGGGGATGAGCAGTTCTTC

v_gene: TRBV29-1
j_gene: TRBJ2-1
abundance: few
d_gene: TRBD2
CDR3aa: CSVETAGGHDEQFF
CDR3nt: TGCAGCGTTGAGACAGCGGGAGGGCACGATGAGCAGTTCTTC

v_gene: TRBV20-1
j_gene: TRBJ1-1
abundance: -
d_gene: -
CDR3aa: CSAGVGRRTEAFF
CDR3nt: TGCAGTGCTGGCGTGGGACGCCGCACTGAAGCTTTCTTT

v_gene: TRBV20-1
j_gene: TRBJ1-5
abundance: -
d_gene: -
CDR3aa: CSAEVAYGQPQHF
CDR3nt: TGCAGTGCGGAGGTGGCATACGGTCAGCCCCAGCATTTT

v_gene: TRBV12-3/TRBV12-4
j_gene: TRBJ2-1
abundance: few
d_gene: TRBD2
CDR3aa: CASSLGGSGRAGEQFF
CDR3nt: TGTGCCAGCAGTTTGGGAGGAAGCGGGAGGGCTGGGGAGCAGTTCTTC

v_gene: TRBV12-3/TRBV12-4
j_gene: TRBJ2-7
abundance: -
d_gene: -
CDR3aa: CASSFGGQAKQYF
CDR3nt: TGTGCCAGCAGTTTTGGTGGGCAGGCAAAGCAGTACTTC

v_gene: TRBV5-1
j_gene: TRBJ2-3
abundance: -
d_gene: -
CDR3aa: CASSSSGGDTQYF
CDR3nt: TGCGCCAGCAGCTCCTCCGGAGGGGATACGCAGTATTTT

v_gene: TRBV12-3/TRBV12-4
j_gene: TRBJ2-3
abundance: many
d_gene: -
CDR3aa: CASRLHTDTQYF
CDR3nt: TGTGCCAGCAGGCTACACACAGATACGCAGTATTTT

v_gene: TRBV6-5
j_gene: TRBJ2-3
abundance: once
d_gene: -
CDR3aa: CASSYSQATDAQYF
CDR3nt: TGTGCCAGCAGTTACTCCCAGGCCACAGATGCGCAGTATTTT

v_gene: TRBV18
j_gene: TRBJ2-1
abundance: few
d_gene: -
CDR3aa: CASSRGIYNEQFF
CDR3nt: TGTGCCAGCTCACGCGGGATTTACAATGAGCAGTTCTTC

v_gene: TRBV5-1
j_gene: TRBJ2-5
abundance: -
d_gene: -
CDR3aa: CASSPGSGSETQYF
CDR3nt: TGCGCCAGCAGCCCAGGATCTGGGTCAGAGACCCAGTACTTC

v_gene: TRBV29-1
j_gene: TRBJ2-1
abundance: -
d_gene: -
CDR3aa: CSVESSAPNEQFF
CDR3nt: TGCAGCGTTGAGTCTAGCGCCCCCAATGAGCAGTTCTTC

v_gene: TRBV12-3/TRBV12-4
j_gene: TRBJ2-5
abundance: few
d_gene: -
CDR3aa: CASRGTGQETQYF
CDR3nt: TGTGCCAGCCGGGGGACGGGACAAGAGACCCAGTACTTC

v_gene: TRBV3-1
j_gene: TRBJ2-2
abundance: -
d_gene: -
CDR3aa: CASSQVNTGELFF
CDR3nt: TGTGCCAGCAGCCAAGTGAACACCGGGGAGCTGTTTTTT

v_gene: TRBV28
j_gene: TRBJ1-5
abundance: few
d_gene: TRBD1
CDR3aa: CASSSPGTGGNQPQHF
CDR3nt: TGTGCCAGCAGTTCCCCAGGTACAGGGGGCAATCAGCCCCAGCATTTT

v_gene: TRBV13
j_gene: TRBJ2-1
abundance: -
d_gene: -
CDR3aa: CASSLISGAQFF
CDR3nt: TGTGCCAGCAGTTTGATTAGCGGAGCCCAGTTCTTC

v_gene: TRBV5-1
j_gene: TRBJ2-1
abundance: -
d_gene: -
CDR3aa: CASSSYSSYNEQFF
CDR3nt: TGCGCCAGCAGCTCCTATAGCTCCTACAATGAGCAGTTCTTC

v_gene: TRBV5-1
j_gene: TRBJ2-7
abundance: -
d_gene: -
CDR3aa: CASSFDIYEQYF
CDR3nt: TGCGCCAGCAGCTTTGATATCTACGAGCAGTACTTC